The 23 T cell receptor beta chains below were found in one sample sequenced in a study of T-cell memory formation after mild COVID-19. TCRdb processed the 5' RACE reads anew with MiXCR; each CDR3 protein has one entry. The data show about 340,000 distinct CDR3 sequences, over 10% seen once. Source material: PBMCs or a T cell subset sorted from them (not recorded which). These receptors were collected from a young man who had mild COVID-19 (a few samples of this study predate the infection). Cell type and time point are not known.

This clonotype was counted only a few times. The V call is TRBV7-2, the J call TRBJ2-2, with D possibly TRBD2 on 7 matching bases. Per the germline V gene, CDR1 is SGHTA and CDR2 is FQGNSA. With 6 bases removed from V and 5 bases from J, the gap between germline ends came to 16 bases. CDR3 size: 15 residues. The chain's CDR3 is CASRYPGGRTGELFF. The CDR3 coding sequence is TGTGCCAGCAGGTACCCCGGGGGGCGGACCGGGGAGCTGTTTTTT.

This clonotype came up many times. In nucleotides, the CDR3 is TGTGCCAGCAGTACAGGACAGGGGTTCTACGAGCAGTACTTC. Amino acid sequence: CASSTGQGFYEQYF. The genes are TRBV6-5 and TRBJ2-7, with TRBD1 identical over 9 bases. This CDR3 is 14 amino acids long. The V gene's germline CDR1 is MNHEY and CDR2 SVGAGI. The V gene end was trimmed by 5 bases and the J gene end by 3 bases; junction bases not matched to a gene: 5.

This clonotype has a count of ten or more. This chain uses TRBV9 with TRBJ1-2, with TRBD1 matching 7 bases. The CDR3 loop spans 12 amino acids. Germline CDR1 reads SGDLS; CDR2 reads YYNGEE. V shed 3 bases, J shed 5 bases, and the junction held 1 base outside the gene matches. The CDR3 DNA reads as TGTGCCAGCAGCGAGACAGGGTATGGCTACACCTTC. Protein product: CASSETGYGYTF. Full variable domain (outside the CDR3, taken from reference TRBV9 and TRBJ1-2): DSGVTQTPKHLITATGQRVTLRCSPRSGDLSVYWYQQSLDQGLQFLIQYYNGEERAKGNILERFSAQQFPDLHSELNLSSLELGDSALYFCASSETGYGYTFGSGTRLTVV.

This clonotype was detected ten times or more. The chain has TRBV7-2 and TRBJ2-1; 7 bases align to TRBD1. Trimming took 5 bases from V and 7 from J; bases not matched to a gene: 8. The germline V gene has CDR1 SGHTA and CDR2 FQGNSA. This CDR3 is 14 amino acids long. The CDR3 DNA reads TGTGCCAGCAGCCGACCCGGCAGGGGGAATGAGCAGTTCTTC. As protein: CASSRPGRGNEQFF.

The chain joins TRBV6-5 to TRBJ1-4, with 8 bases matching TRBD1. In germline, CDR1 is MNHEY, CDR2 SVGAGI. Trimming cost V 5 bases and J 4 bases; bases outside gene matches: 6. The CDR3 totals 15 residues. The CDR3 here is CASSNDRGDNEKLFF. The DNA of the CDR3 is TGTGCCAGCAGTAACGACAGGGGCGATAATGAAAAACTGTTTTTT.

This clonotype was detected only a few times. The chain joins TRBV5-4 to TRBJ1-1, with D possibly TRBD1 on 5 matching bases. V was clipped by 4 bases and J by 1 base, with 11 bases between them. In germline, CDR1 is SGHNT, CDR2 YYREEE (reference sequence). The CDR3 is made up of 14 amino acids. CDR3 nucleotides: TGTGCCAGCAGCCCTAAAGACAGGAACACTGAAGCTTTCTTT. It yields the protein CASSPKDRNTEAFF.

This chain joins TRBV3-1 and TRBJ1-1; D is unclear. Trimming removed 1 base from V and 7 bases from J, with 7 bases in between. Germline V lookup: CDR1 LGHDT, CDR2 YNNKEL (reference sequence). The CDR3 is made up of 12 amino acids. CDR3 protein: CASSQGSGEAFF. The CDR3 nucleotides are TGTGCCAGCAGCCAAGGTTCTGGTGAAGCTTTCTTT.

This chain connects TRBV6-5 to TRBJ2-3; D remains unclear. V lost 2 bases, J lost 14 bases, and 17 bases lay in between. The germline gives CDR1 MNHEY, CDR2 SVGAGI. The CDR3 loop spans 13 amino acids. CDR3 amino acids: CASSYGRTPPRYF. The CDR3 DNA sequence: TGTGCCAGCAGTTACGGTAGAACTCCCCCCCGGTATTTT.

The chain is built from TRBV2 and TRBJ2-7; D remains unclear. The CDR3 spans 13 residues. Trimming removed 6 bases at V and 7 bases at J, with 16 bases between. The germline CDR1 and CDR2 sequences are SNHLY and FYNNEI. The CDR3 DNA reads TGTGCCAGCAGGAAAGCTCTGAAGGCGGAGCAGTACGTC. Residues: CASRKALKAEQYV.

The V and J genes are TRBV11-2 and TRBJ2-3, with 8 bases identical to TRBD2. This CDR3 has 16 residues. V trimming: 1 base; J trimming: 2 bases; junction bases outside the gene matches: 5. Germline V gives CDR1 SGHAT, CDR2 FQNNGV. The CDR3 coding sequence is TGTGCCAGCAGCTTAGTGGCGGGGGGTCTCACAGATACGCAGTATTTT. Translated, it gives CASSLVAGGLTDTQYF.

V is TRBV7-2 and J is TRBJ2-3; a weak D match, TRBD1 (6 bases). In germline, CDR1 is SGHTA, CDR2 FQGNSA. The germline V and J ends were trimmed by 5 bases and 0 bases, with 15 bases remaining between them. The CDR3 sequence is 16 residues long. For the CDR3, the DNA is TGTGCCAGCAGCCACAGGGTTGGGGCAAGCACAGATACGCAGTATTTT. Amino acid sequence: CASSHRVGASTDTQYF.

This clonotype occurred a few times. This sequence joins TRBV5-1 and TRBJ1-4; weak D call: TRBD1 (6 bases). This CDR3 is built from 17 residues. V lost 0 bases to trimming and J lost 3 bases, with 15 bases between them. CDR1 is SGHRS and CDR2 is YFSETQ in the germline V gene. The CDR3 DNA follows: TGCGCCAGCAGCTTGGGTTCAGGGGCAAGATCTAATGAAAAACTGTTTTTT. Amino acid sequence: CASSLGSGARSNEKLFF.

The V and J genes are TRBV20-1 and TRBJ2-1; 13 bases agree with TRBD2. The germline V gene encodes CDR1 DFQATT and CDR2 SNEGSKA (reference sequence). CDR3 length: 14 residues. V trimming: 5 bases; J trimming: 8 bases; junction bases outside the gene matches: 6. This CDR3 reads CSAEGTSGDYEQFF. CDR3 bases: TGCAGTGCTGAGGGGACTAGCGGGGACTATGAGCAGTTCTTC.

This clonotype came up many times. J is TRBJ2-1 and V is TRBV12-5, with D unresolved. The CDR3 consists of 12 residues. CDR1 and CDR2 (germline): LGHNT, FRNRAP. Trimming shortened V by 4 bases and J by 8 bases, and 9 bases separated the two germline ends. The CDR3 is CASGSFSDEQFF. Here the CDR3 DNA reads TGTGCTAGTGGTTCCTTCTCCGATGAGCAGTTCTTC.

The J gene is TRBJ2-5, the V gene TRBV24-1, with D perhaps assigned TRBD1 or TRBD2 (6 bases each). Germline assignment: CDR1 KGHDR and CDR2 SFDVKD. This CDR3 has 16 residues. V lost 3 bases to trimming and J lost 5 bases, with 18 bases between them. The CDR3 nucleotides are TGTGCCACCAGTGATGGGGGCGCAGTGGGAGGTGAGACCCAGTACTTC. It encodes CATSDGGAVGGETQYF.

This clonotype has a handful of counts. The chain links TRBV12-3 or TRBV12-4 to TRBJ2-3; D is uncertain. The V end lost 2 bases, the J end lost 5 bases, and 5 bases lay between the germline ends. The CDR3 consists of 12 residues. The CDR3 sequence is CASSLLIDTQYF. CDR3 DNA sequence: TGTGCCAGCAGTTTACTCATAGATACGCAGTATTTT.

This chain uses TRBV20-1 with TRBJ1-1; D ambiguous. The V and J ends lost 0 bases and 11 bases respectively, with 16 bases between them. Per germline, CDR1 DFQATT and CDR2 SNEGSKA (reference sequence). The CDR3 consists of 13 residues. CDR3 loop: CSARDPSPKDAFF. DNA of the CDR3: TGCAGTGCTAGAGATCCGTCCCCCAAGGATGCTTTCTTT.

The chain employs TRBV7-2 and TRBJ2-2; possible D gene TRBD1, 5 bases. The V gene's germline CDR1 is SGHTA and CDR2 FQGNSA. This CDR3 is 14 amino acids long. V gave up 3 bases and J gave up 6 bases, with 11 bases separating them. CDR3 coding DNA: TGTGCCAGCAGCTTCCAGGGCGGTCCCGGGGAGCTGTTTTTT. Translating gives CASSFQGGPGELFF. The whole variable domain, remainder taken from reference TRBV7-2 and TRBJ2-2, is GAGVSQSPSNKVTEKGKDVELRCDPISGHTALYWYRQSLGQGLEFLIYFQGNSAPDKSGLPSDRFSAERTGGSVSTLTIQRTQQEDSAVYLCASSFQGGPGELFFGEGSRLTVL.

The chain joins TRBV7-2 to TRBJ2-7; D remains ambiguous. Germline values: CDR1 SGHTA, CDR2 FQGNSA. This CDR3 is built from 14 residues. Trimming removed 4 bases at V and 4 bases at J, with 14 bases between. This CDR3 reads CASSSSRTIYEQYF. As DNA, the CDR3 is TGTGCCAGCAGCTCATCCCGAACCATATACGAGCAGTACTTC.

The J gene is TRBJ2-2, the V gene TRBV7-9, with 8 bases identical to TRBD1. Germline V lookup: CDR1 SEHNR, CDR2 FQNEAQ (reference sequence). The CDR3 runs to 16 residues. V gave up 5 bases and J gave up 0 bases; unmatched junction bases: 5. CDR3 region: CASSPWTGTNTGELFF. In DNA form, the CDR3 reads TGTGCCAGCAGCCCTTGGACAGGGACGAACACCGGGGAGCTGTTTTTT.

The V and J genes are TRBV7-3 and TRBJ2-6, with TRBD2 as a possible D gene (5 bases). The ends were cut back, 2 bases at V and 0 bases at J, with 11 bases in the middle. Germline CDR1 SGHTA, CDR2 FQGTGA. The CDR3 covers 17 residues. The CDR3 sequence is CASSLCGCPSGANVLTF. CDR3 nucleotides: TGTGCCAGCAGCTTATGCGGGTGCCCCTCTGGGGCCAACGTCCTGACTTTC.

This chain connects TRBV5-1 to TRBJ2-1, with 7 bases fitting TRBD2. The CDR3 sequence is 15 residues long. The germline V gene has CDR1 SGHRS and CDR2 YFSETQ. V shed 5 bases and J 0 bases; nucleotides not matched to a gene: 5. CDR3 in amino acids: CASSDGGSSYNEQFF. The CDR3 coding sequence is TGCGCCAGCAGTGACGGGGGGAGCTCCTACAATGAGCAGTTCTTC. Looking up the rest from reference TRBV5-1 and TRBJ2-1 gives the full variable domain: KAGVTQTPRYLIKTRGQQVTLSCSPISGHRSVSWYQQTPGQGLQFLFEYFSETQRNKGNFPGRFSGRQFSNSRSEMNVSTLELGDSALYLCASSDGGSSYNEQFFGPGTRLTVL.

This rearrangement joins TRBV5-4 to TRBJ1-3; perhaps TRBD1 as D (6 bases). In germline, CDR1 is SGHNT, CDR2 YYREEE (reference sequence). Trimming took off 4 bases at V and 4 bases at J, with 9 bases between the two ends. This CDR3 region has 13 residues. The DNA of the CDR3 is TGTGCCAGCAGCCGGACAGAAGGAAACACCATATATTTT. This codes for CASSRTEGNTIYF.